This T cell receptor beta chain was profiled in a study of shared T cell receptors in the human thymus. CDR3 length: 14 amino acids. Trimming pared 4 bases from V and 5 bases from J, leaving 14 bases between. Germline lookup yields CDR1 LGHNA and CDR2 YSLEER. Method: immunoSEQ multiplex PCR; TCRdb's copy keeps in-frame clones and lacks some. This sample has around 730,000 clones; 80% to 90% occur once, and the top ten carry 0.0095% to 0.011%. This sample also belongs to another study, concerning human thymus T cells.

The specimen was thymocytes. This chain joins TRBV4-3 and TRBJ1-1; TRBD1 might be the D (5 bases). This TCR came from a girl under two years old with a congenital heart defect. CDR3 DNA sequence: TGCGCCAGCAGCCTCGGGGGGGTTGGTACTGAAGCTTTCTTT. Its protein is CASSLGGVGTEAFF.